Listed here are 29 T cell receptor beta chains from one sample, sequenced in a study of PD-1 blockade in mismatch repair-deficient tumors. Here immunoSEQ multiplex PCR was the method, and the copy in TCRdb shows in-frame clones only, minus some. The sample includes some 130,000 clones, roughly 90% of them seen just once. The sample in question was peripheral blood, obtained roughly 70 weeks after starting pembrolizumab. Receptors originate from an adult with mismatch repair-deficient cancer.

This chain uses TRBV28 with TRBJ2-3; no clear D. The CDR3 loop spans 14 amino acids. V lost 2 bases to trimming and J lost 5 bases, with 11 bases between them. Germline CDR1 reads MDHEN; CDR2 reads SYDVKM. In DNA form, the CDR3 reads TGTGCCAGCAGTTTACTGTCCGGCCTAGATACGCAGTATTTT. As protein: CASSLLSGLDTQYF.

Points on this clone: Other DNA sequences of this sample code for an identical CDR3. The rearrangement uses TRBV27 and TRBJ1-1; 10 positions match TRBD1. Per germline, CDR1 MNHEY and CDR2 SMNVEV (reference sequence). The CDR3 length is 13 residues. Trimming cost V 4 bases and J 5 bases; bases outside gene matches: 1. The CDR3 nucleotides are TGTGCCAGCAGTTGGACAGGGGGAACTGAAGCTTTCTTT. Translated: CASSWTGGTEAFF.

V gene TRBV4-1 combines with J gene TRBJ1-1; D might be TRBD1 (6 bases). Germline V gene sequence: CDR1 MGHRA, CDR2 YSYEKL. V was pared by 7 bases and J by 4 bases, with 16 bases between. The CDR3 loop spans 14 amino acids. The CDR3 region has the DNA TGCGCCAGCACAAACAGGGAGGCTAGCACTGAAGCTTTCTTT. It is translated as CASTNREASTEAFF.

J is TRBJ2-7 and V is TRBV30; D is unresolved. Germline assignment: CDR1 GTSNPN and CDR2 SVGIG (reference sequence). The V and J ends lost 1 base and 5 bases respectively, with 15 bases between them. The CDR3 contains 14 residues. In DNA, the CDR3 is TGTGCCTGGAGTGGGACGTCGGTGATGGACGAGCAGTACTTC. The encoded protein is CAWSGTSVMDEQYF.

V usage is TRBV5-6 and J usage is TRBJ2-7; 11 bases agree with TRBD1. This CDR3 comprises 17 residues. Germline V gives CDR1 SGHDT, CDR2 YYEEEE. V was clipped by 3 bases and J by 3 bases; unmatched bases: 11. The CDR3 loop reads CASSSTNGQGAFYEQYF. The DNA of the CDR3 is TGTGCCAGCAGCTCAACTAATGGACAGGGGGCCTTCTACGAGCAGTACTTC. Drawing the rest from reference TRBV5-6 and TRBJ2-7, the complete variable domain is DAGVTQSPTHLIKTRGQQVTLRCSPKSGHDTVSWYQQALGQGPQFIFQYYEEEERQRGNFPDRFSGHQFPNYSSELNVNALLLGDSALYLCASSSTNGQGAFYEQYFGPGTRLTVT.

The chain links TRBV7-9 to TRBJ2-1; 10 bases are shared with TRBD2. With 5 bases clipped from V and 9 bases from J, the junction kept 10 bases outside the gene matches. The CDR3 runs to 15 residues. Germline lookup yields CDR1 SEHNR and CDR2 FQNEAQ (reference sequence). CDR3 sequence: CASSPLAGVRSEQFF. The CDR3 bases are TGTGCCAGCAGCCCGCTAGCGGGAGTCCGGTCTGAGCAGTTCTTC.

This chain joins TRBV7-9 and TRBJ1-3; D gene ambiguous. Trimming removed 5 bases from V and 0 bases from J, with 11 bases in between. Germline V gives CDR1 SEHNR, CDR2 FQNEAQ (reference sequence). This CDR3 is built from 15 residues. This chain's CDR3 is CASSLGGRSGNTIYF. The DNA of the CDR3 is TGTGCCAGCAGCCTAGGAGGTCGCTCTGGAAACACCATATATTTT.

This chain connects TRBV29-1 to TRBJ1-1; D gene ambiguous. V lost 3 bases and J 6 bases, leaving 11 bases between the germline ends. Germline CDR1 reads SQVTM; CDR2 reads ANQGSEA. The CDR3 totals 12 residues. The DNA for the CDR3 is TGCAGCGTTGATCGGTTAGTCTCTGAAGCTTTCTTT. It translates to CSVDRLVSEAFF.

This chain uses TRBV18 with TRBJ2-1; 15 bases are shared with TRBD2. V shed 0 bases, J shed 8 bases, and the junction held 8 bases outside the gene matches. This CDR3 has 18 amino acids. CDR1 and CDR2 (germline): KGHSH, LQKENI. CDR3 sequence: CASSPPGLAGGRGYEQFF. The CDR3 coding sequence is TGTGCCAGCTCACCACCGGGACTAGCGGGAGGCCGGGGGTATGAGCAGTTCTTC.

V gene TRBV4-3 combines with J gene TRBJ2-7; D could derive from TRBD1 or TRBD2 (5 bases each). The ends were cut back, 0 bases at V and 5 bases at J, with 20 bases in the middle. There are 17 residues in the CDR3. In germline, CDR1 is LGHNA, CDR2 YSLEER. The CDR3 region has the DNA TGCGCCAGCAGCCAAGATTGGCAGACAGCCCCCGGGGACGAGCAGTACTTC. It codes for CASSQDWQTAPGDEQYF.

CDR3 DNA: TGTGCCAGCAGTCCGCGAGTGATAGCGGGACCATTGGGACGGGAGACCCAGTACTTC. It encodes CASSPRVIAGPLGRETQYF. The J gene is TRBJ2-5, the V gene TRBV27; 8 bases match TRBD2. From germline, CDR1 is MNHEY and CDR2 SMNVEV (reference sequence). The CDR3 extends over 19 amino acids. Losses at the gene ends were 5 bases for V and 5 bases for J; bases not matched to a gene: 22.

This chain uses TRBV5-4 with TRBJ2-1, with 7 positions matching TRBD2. J lost 0 bases, V lost 4 bases, and 7 bases had no gene match. Germline assignment: CDR1 SGHNT and CDR2 YYREEE (reference sequence). The CDR3 length is 16 residues. The chain's CDR3 is CASSRLSGGSYNEQFF. The CDR3 bases are TGTGCCAGCAGCCGCTTGTCGGGGGGCTCCTACAATGAGCAGTTCTTC. Full variable domain (outside the CDR3, taken from reference TRBV5-4 and TRBJ2-1): ETGVTQSPTHLIKTRGQQVTLRCSSQSGHNTVSWYQQALGQGPQFIFQYYREEENGRGNFPPRFSGLQFPNYSSELNVNALELDDSALYLCASSRLSGGSYNEQFFGPGTRLTVL.

This rearrangement joins TRBV6-1 to TRBJ2-7, with D uncertain. The CDR3 spans 14 residues. V gave up 5 bases and J gave up 4 bases, with 15 bases separating them. Per germline, CDR1 MNHNS and CDR2 SASEGT. CDR3 region: CASSFSVRAYEQYF. The CDR3 bases are TGTGCCAGCAGTTTCTCAGTAAGGGCATACGAGCAGTACTTC.

This chain uses TRBV11-2 with TRBJ2-1; 14 nucleotides line up with TRBD2. Trimming at V came to 1 base and at J to 0 bases, leaving 5 bases not matched to a gene. Per germline, CDR1 SGHAT and CDR2 FQNNGV. The CDR3 extends over 19 amino acids. The CDR3 here is CASSLAGLAGDHSYNEQFF. CDR3 DNA sequence: TGTGCCAGCAGCTTAGCGGGACTAGCGGGGGACCACTCCTACAATGAGCAGTTCTTC.

V and J are TRBV6-5 and TRBJ1-5; D is perhaps TRBD1 (6 bases). V was shortened by 8 bases and J by 7 bases, with 15 bases between the two germline ends. The CDR3 is 13 residues long. Germline lookup yields CDR1 MNHEY and CDR2 SVGAGI. The CDR3 here is CASSTGYGQPQHF. The CDR3 bases are TGTGCCAGCTCCACAGGGTACGGCCAGCCCCAGCATTTT.

The chain is built from TRBV6-1 and TRBJ2-7; TRBD2 matches at 7 bases. Trimming removed 8 bases from V and 2 bases from J; junction bases left unmatched: 12. The CDR3 loop spans 15 amino acids. Per germline, CDR1 MNHNS and CDR2 SASEGT. The chain's CDR3 is CASGYGGIRTYEQYF. The CDR3 DNA reads TGTGCCAGCGGATACGGGGGGATAAGAACCTACGAGCAGTACTTC.

V and J are TRBV5-1 and TRBJ1-4, with TRBD1 identical over 7 bases. Germline loops: CDR1 SGHRS, CDR2 YFSETQ. Trimming took 2 bases from V and 7 from J; bases not matched to a gene: 11. The CDR3 runs to 16 residues. The CDR3 region is CASSLGTNRGGEKLFF. CDR3 DNA: TGCGCCAGCAGCTTAGGGACCAACAGGGGTGGTGAAAAACTGTTTTTT.

The rearrangement joins TRBV7-9 to TRBJ2-2; D might be TRBD1 or TRBD2, each matching 6 bases. CDR1 is SEHNR, CDR2 FQNEAQ, per germline (reference sequence). The CDR3 contains 16 residues. With 0 bases removed from V and 1 base from J, the gap between germline ends came to 9 bases. DNA of the CDR3: TGTGCCAGCAGCTTAGCCGGGGGCAAGAACACCGGGGAGCTGTTTTTT. It yields the protein CASSLAGGKNTGELFF.

The rearrangement joins TRBV28 to TRBJ2-3; D is possibly TRBD1 (5 bases). V lost 5 bases and J lost 9, with 30 bases in between. The CDR3 runs to 18 residues. CDR1 is MDHEN, CDR2 SYDVKM, per germline. This CDR3 is CASSLMSETADGAGTQYF. In nucleotides, the CDR3 is TGTGCCAGCAGTCTGATGTCCGAAACAGCCGATGGTGCAGGGACGCAGTATTTT.

The V gene is TRBV6-6, the J gene TRBJ2-1; D tentatively fits TRBD1 or TRBD2 (7 bases each). Looked up from germline, CDR1 is MNHNY and CDR2 is SVGAGI (reference sequence). The CDR3 contains 14 residues. With 7 bases removed from V and 5 bases from J, the gap between germline ends came to 15 bases. In nucleotides, the CDR3 is TGTGCCAGCATGACAGGGAGGGTGAACAATGAGCAGTTCTTC. Amino acids: CASMTGRVNNEQFF.

This sequence joins TRBV5-1 and TRBJ2-2; no reliable D call. Germline-derived CDR1 and CDR2 are SGHRS and YFSETQ. V was trimmed by 1 base and J by 2 bases, leaving 12 bases between them. The CDR3 has 16 amino acids. CDR3 in amino acids: CASSLYFQENTGELFF. DNA for the CDR3: TGCGCCAGCAGCTTGTATTTCCAGGAAAACACCGGGGAGCTGTTTTTT.

The rearrangement uses TRBV5-4 and TRBJ2-7; 7 bases match TRBD2. The V segment lost 6 bases and the J segment 2 bases; nucleotides outside the gene matches: 11. From germline, CDR1 is SGHNT and CDR2 YYREEE (reference sequence). The CDR3 is 15 residues long. CDR3 nucleotide sequence: TGTGCCAGCACCTTCCTTGGCGGGAGCGCCTACGAGCAGTACTTC. Its protein product is CASTFLGGSAYEQYF.

This clone has more than one count but fewer than ten. V usage is TRBV4-1 and J usage is TRBJ2-7; 10 bases map to TRBD2. This CDR3 is 14 amino acids long. The germline V gene encodes CDR1 MGHRA and CDR2 YSYEKL. The V gene end was trimmed by 4 bases and the J gene end by 2 bases; junction bases not matched to a gene: 2. Here the CDR3 reads CASSPGTSAYEQYF. Here the CDR3 DNA reads TGCGCCAGCAGCCCGGGGACTAGCGCCTACGAGCAGTACTTC.

The chain combines TRBV19 with TRBJ2-7, with TRBD2 identical over 7 bases. This CDR3 has 14 residues. CDR1 is LNHDA and CDR2 is SQIVND in the germline V gene (reference sequence). V dropped 5 bases and J dropped 1; count of bases not matched to a gene: 5. The CDR3 loop is CASSVASGSYEQYF. CDR3 bases: TGTGCCAGTAGTGTGGCTAGCGGTTCCTACGAGCAGTACTTC.

This clone appeared a few times. The rearrangement joins TRBV30 to TRBJ1-2; unclear D gene. This CDR3 is 12 amino acids long. Germline V CDR1 and CDR2: GTSNPN, SVGIG (reference sequence). V was trimmed by 2 bases and J by 3 bases, leaving 7 bases between them. CDR3 coding DNA: TGTGCCTGGAGTTTAACATACTATGGCTACACCTTC. Its translation is CAWSLTYYGYTF.

The rearrangement joins TRBV11-3 to TRBJ1-2; possible D gene TRBD1, 5 bases. Germline lookup yields CDR1 SGHNT and CDR2 YENEEA. V was clipped by 1 base and J by 5 bases, with 8 bases between them. CDR3 length equals 13 residues. The CDR3 loop reads CASSLGGAYGYTF. CDR3 sequence (DNA): TGTGCCAGCAGCTTAGGAGGGGCGTATGGCTACACCTTC.

The gene calls are TRBV5-6 and TRBJ1-4; D call uncertain. Germline CDR1 is SGHDT and CDR2 is YYEEEE. This CDR3 is 13 amino acids long. V dropped 0 bases and J dropped 5 bases, with 5 bases sitting between them. The CDR3 is CASSLEGNEKLFF. CDR3 sequence (DNA): TGTGCCAGCAGCTTGGAGGGCAATGAAAAACTGTTTTTT.

V is TRBV27 and J is TRBJ2-5, with D possibly matching TRBD2 (6 bases). Germline CDR1 and CDR2: MNHEY and SMNVEV (reference sequence). CDR3 length: 17 residues. Trimming cost V 3 bases and J 1 base, with 18 bases left between them. DNA for the CDR3: TGTGCCAGCAGTTTTATAGTAGGGACTGGGGGCCAAGAGACCCAGTACTTC. It yields the protein CASSFIVGTGGQETQYF.

The gene calls are TRBV5-6 and TRBJ2-5; 7 nucleotides agree with TRBD2. Germline values: CDR1 SGHDT, CDR2 YYEEEE. Trimming at V came to 1 base and at J to 5 bases, leaving 11 bases not matched to a gene. The CDR3 runs 16 residues. For the CDR3, the DNA is TGTGCCAGCAGCTTGCTACGCAGTGGGGGAGGGGAGACCCAGTACTTC. This codes for CASSLLRSGGGETQYF.